This T cell receptor beta chain was recorded in a study of CD8 T cells in ankylosing spondylitis. TCRdb used MiXCR to reprocess the 5' RACE reads, holding one entry per CDR3 protein. The sample has around 450,000 distinct CDR3 sequences; roughly 27% are singletons. This clonotype was seen a few times. Its cognate antigen is unknown. Germline values: CDR1 SEHNR, CDR2 FQNEAQ (reference sequence). The V and J ends lost 1 base and 10 bases respectively, with 8 bases between them. This CDR3 is built from 12 residues. Whole-study findings and limits: A motif of seven or eight highly homologous TCR beta variants was seen as apparently characteristic of ankylosing spondylitis blood. Reportedly, disease-linked clones are significantly enriched in ankylosing spondylitis patients' matched synovial fluid. Previous work reported some of these motif variants in the synovial fluid and blood of reactive arthritis.

Sequenced input: blood, either unsorted or a sorted T cell fraction (not recorded which). This TCR was recovered from a male donor with ankylosing spondylitis. The chain joins TRBV7-9 to TRBJ2-1, with D uncertain. The DNA of the CDR3 is TGTGCCAGCAGCTTAGGCCCGTACGAGCAGTTCTTC. Protein: CASSLGPYEQFF.